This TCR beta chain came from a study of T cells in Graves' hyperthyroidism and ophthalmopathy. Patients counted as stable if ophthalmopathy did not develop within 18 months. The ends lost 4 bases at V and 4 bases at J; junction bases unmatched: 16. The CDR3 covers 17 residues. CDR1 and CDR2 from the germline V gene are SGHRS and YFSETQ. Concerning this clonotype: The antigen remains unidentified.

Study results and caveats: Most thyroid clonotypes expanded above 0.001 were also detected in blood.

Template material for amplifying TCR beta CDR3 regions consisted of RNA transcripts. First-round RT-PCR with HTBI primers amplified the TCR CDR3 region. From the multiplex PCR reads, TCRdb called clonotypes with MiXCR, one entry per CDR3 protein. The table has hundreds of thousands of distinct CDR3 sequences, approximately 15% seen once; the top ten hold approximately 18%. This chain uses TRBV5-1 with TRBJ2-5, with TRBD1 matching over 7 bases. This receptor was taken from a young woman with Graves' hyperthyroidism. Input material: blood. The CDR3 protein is CASSDASDRVVGETQYF. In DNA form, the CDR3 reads TGCGCCAGCAGCGACGCGTCCGACAGGGTAGTGGGAGAGACCCAGTACTTC. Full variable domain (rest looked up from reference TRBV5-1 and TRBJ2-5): KAGVTQTPRYLIKTRGQQVTLSCSPISGHRSVSWYQQTPGQGLQFLFEYFSETQRNKGNFPGRFSGRQFSNSRSEMNVSTLELGDSALYLCASSDASDRVVGETQYFGPGTRLLVL.